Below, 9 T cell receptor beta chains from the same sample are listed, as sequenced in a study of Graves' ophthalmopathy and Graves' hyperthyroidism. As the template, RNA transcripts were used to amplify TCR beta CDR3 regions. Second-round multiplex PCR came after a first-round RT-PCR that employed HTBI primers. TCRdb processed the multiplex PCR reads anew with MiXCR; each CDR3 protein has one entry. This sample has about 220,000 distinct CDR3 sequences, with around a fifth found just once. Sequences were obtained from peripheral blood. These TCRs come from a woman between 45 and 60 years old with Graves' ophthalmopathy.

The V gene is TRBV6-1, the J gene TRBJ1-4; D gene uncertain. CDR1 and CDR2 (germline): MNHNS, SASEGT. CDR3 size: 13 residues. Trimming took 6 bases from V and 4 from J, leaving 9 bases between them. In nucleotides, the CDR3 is TGTGCCAGCAGCGCTTCTTTTAATGAAAAACTGTTTTTT. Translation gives CASSASFNEKLFF.

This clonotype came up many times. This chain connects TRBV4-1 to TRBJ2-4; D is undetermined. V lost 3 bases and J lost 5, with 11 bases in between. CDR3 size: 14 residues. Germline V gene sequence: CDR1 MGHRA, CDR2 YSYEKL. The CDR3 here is CASSQISEENIQYF. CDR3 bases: TGCGCCAGCAGCCAGATTTCGGAAGAAAACATTCAGTACTTC.

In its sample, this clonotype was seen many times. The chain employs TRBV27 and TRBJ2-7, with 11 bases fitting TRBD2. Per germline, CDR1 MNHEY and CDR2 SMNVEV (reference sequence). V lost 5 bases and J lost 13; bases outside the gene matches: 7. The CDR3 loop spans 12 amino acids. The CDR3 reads CASSPIAGGLYF. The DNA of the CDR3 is TGTGCCAGCAGTCCAATAGCGGGAGGGCTATACTTC.

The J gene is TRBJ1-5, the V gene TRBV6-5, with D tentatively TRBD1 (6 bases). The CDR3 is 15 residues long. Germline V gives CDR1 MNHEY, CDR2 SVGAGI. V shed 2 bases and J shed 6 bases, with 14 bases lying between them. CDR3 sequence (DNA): TGTGCCAGCAGTTACCGCACAGGGTCGGGTCAGCCCCAGCATTTT. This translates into CASSYRTGSGQPQHF.

CDR3 DNA sequence: TGTGCCAGCAGTGAAAGGGGGGACACCAGAAGAGGCTACCCCATTCAGTACTTC. Translating gives CASSERGDTRRGYPIQYF. The chain is built from TRBV6-1 and TRBJ2-4; possibly TRBD1 or TRBD2 for D (6 bases each). Germline V lookup: CDR1 MNHNS, CDR2 SASEGT. The V and J ends lost 2 bases and 9 bases respectively, with 26 bases between them. CDR3 length equals 18 residues.

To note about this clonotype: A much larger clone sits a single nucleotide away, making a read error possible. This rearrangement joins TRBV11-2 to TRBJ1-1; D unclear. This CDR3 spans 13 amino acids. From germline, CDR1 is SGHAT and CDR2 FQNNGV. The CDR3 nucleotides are TGTGCCAGCAGCCAAGTAGGGAACACTGAAGCTCTCTTT. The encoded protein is CASSQVGNTEALF.

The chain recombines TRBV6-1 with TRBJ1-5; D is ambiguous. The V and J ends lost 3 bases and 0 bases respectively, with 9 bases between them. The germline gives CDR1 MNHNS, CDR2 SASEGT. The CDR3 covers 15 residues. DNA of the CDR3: TGTGCCAGCAGTGAGGCATACTATAGCAATCAGCCCCAGCATTTT. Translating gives CASSEAYYSNQPQHF.

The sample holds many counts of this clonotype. The CDR3 here is CSVIKLAGAETQYF. CDR3 DNA sequence: TGCAGCGTTATTAAACTAGCGGGAGCAGAGACCCAGTACTTC. The chain carries TRBV29-1 and TRBJ2-5; 11 nucleotides match TRBD2. Germline V gene lookup returns CDR1 SQVTM and CDR2 ANQGSEA. Trimming cost V 5 bases and J 4 bases; bases outside gene matches: 6. There are 14 residues in the CDR3.

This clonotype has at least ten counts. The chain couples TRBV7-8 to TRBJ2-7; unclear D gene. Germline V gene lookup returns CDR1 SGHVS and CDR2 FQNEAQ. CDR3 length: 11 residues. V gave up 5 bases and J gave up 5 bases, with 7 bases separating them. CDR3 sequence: CASSPRDEQYF. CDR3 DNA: TGTGCCAGCAGCCCCCGAGACGAGCAGTACTTC. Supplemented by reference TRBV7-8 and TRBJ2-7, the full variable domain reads GAGVSQSPRYKVAKRGQDVALRCDPISGHVSLFWYQQALGQGPEFLTYFQNEAQLDKSGLPSDRFFAERPEGSVSTLKIQRTQQEDSAVYLCASSPRDEQYFGPGTRLTVT.